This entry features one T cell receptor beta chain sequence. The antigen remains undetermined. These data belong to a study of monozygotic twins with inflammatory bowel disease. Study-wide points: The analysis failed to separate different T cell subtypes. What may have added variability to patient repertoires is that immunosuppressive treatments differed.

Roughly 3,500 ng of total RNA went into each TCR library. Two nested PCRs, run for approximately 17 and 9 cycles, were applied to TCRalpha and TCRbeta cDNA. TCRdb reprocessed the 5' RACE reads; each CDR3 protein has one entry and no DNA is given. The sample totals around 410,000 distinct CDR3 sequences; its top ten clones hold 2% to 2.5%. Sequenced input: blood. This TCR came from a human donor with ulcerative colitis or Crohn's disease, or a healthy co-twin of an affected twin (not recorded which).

The chain's CDR3 is CASSFTGTGLFF. The chain couples TRBV6-5 to TRBJ2-1; TCRdb's D gene call, TRBD1, goes unchecked for lack of DNA. Germline CDR1 is MNHEY and CDR2 is SVGAGI. The CDR3 is 12 amino acids.